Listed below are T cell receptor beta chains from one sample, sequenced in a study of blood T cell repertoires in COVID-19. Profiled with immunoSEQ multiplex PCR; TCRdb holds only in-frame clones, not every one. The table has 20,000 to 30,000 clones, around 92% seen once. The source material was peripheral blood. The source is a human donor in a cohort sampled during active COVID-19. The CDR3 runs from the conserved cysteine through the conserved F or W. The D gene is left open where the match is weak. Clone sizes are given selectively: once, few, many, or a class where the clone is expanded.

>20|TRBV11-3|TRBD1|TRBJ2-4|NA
TGTGCCAGCAGCTTTCGGTTTGGGACAGGGGGCGATCTAGCCAAAAACATTCAGTACTTC
CASSFRFGTGGDLAKNIQYF
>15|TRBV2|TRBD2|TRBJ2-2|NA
TGTGCCAGCGAGACGGGACTAGCGGGATTTGGGGAGCTGTTTTTT
CASETGLAGFGELFF
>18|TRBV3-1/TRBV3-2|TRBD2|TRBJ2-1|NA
TGTGCCAGCAGCCAACTCCGAACTAGCGGGATGGGGAAACATGAGCAGTTCTTC
CASSQLRTSGMGKHEQFF
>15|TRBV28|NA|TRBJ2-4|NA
TGTGCCAGCAGTCTTGCCGGGTCGGCCAAAAACATTCAGTACTTC
CASSLAGSAKNIQYF
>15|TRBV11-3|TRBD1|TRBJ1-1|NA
TGTGCCAGCACCCTTAGCTGGCAGGGGGACACTGAAGCTTTCTTT
CASTLSWQGDTEAFF
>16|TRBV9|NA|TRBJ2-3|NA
TGTGCCAGCAGCGCGGCTCTAGCGTTAGGGGACGATACGCAGTATTTT
CASSAALALGDDTQYF
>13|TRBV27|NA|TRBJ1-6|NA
TGTGCCAGCAGTTTAAGTGGAGAATCACCCCTCCACTTT
CASSLSGESPLHF
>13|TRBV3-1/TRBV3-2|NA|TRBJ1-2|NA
TGTGCCAGCAGCCAACATTCCGCCGGGGGCTACACCTTC
CASSQHSAGGYTF
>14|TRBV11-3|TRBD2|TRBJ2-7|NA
TGTGCCAGCGGGCGGGAGGGCCTCTCCAACGAGCAGTACTTC
CASGREGLSNEQYF
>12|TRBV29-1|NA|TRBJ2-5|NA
TGCAGCGCTCAGGCCAGCGGGGAGACCCAGTACTTC
CSAQASGETQYF
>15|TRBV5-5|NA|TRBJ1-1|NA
TGTGCCAGCAGCAAGGGGGGGGGCATGAACACTGAAGCTTTCTTT
CASSKGGGMNTEAFF
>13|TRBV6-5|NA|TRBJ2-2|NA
TGTGCCAGCAGTTTAACAGGACCCGGGGAGCTGTTTTTT
CASSLTGPGELFF
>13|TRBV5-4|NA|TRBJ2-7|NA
TGTGCCAGCAGCTTGGACAGGCCCTACGAGCAGTACTTC
CASSLDRPYEQYF
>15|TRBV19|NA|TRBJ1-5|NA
TGTGCCAGTAGTATAGGGACAGCGAGCAATCAGCCCCAGCATTTT
CASSIGTASNQPQHF
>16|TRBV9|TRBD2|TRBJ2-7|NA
TGTGCCAGCAGCGCCTTTGGACTAGCGGGGGTCTACGAGCAGTACTTC
CASSAFGLAGVYEQYF
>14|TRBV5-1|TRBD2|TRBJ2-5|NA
TGCGCCAGCAGTTATAGCGGGCCTCAGGAGACCCAGTACTTC
CASSYSGPQETQYF
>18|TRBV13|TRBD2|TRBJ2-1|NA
TGTGCCAGCAGCTTAGCGGGGGGAGGACTAGCAGTACAGTATGAGCAGTTCTTC
CASSLAGGGLAVQYEQFF
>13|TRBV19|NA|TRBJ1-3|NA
TGTGCCAGTAAACCAGGGACTGGAAACACCATATATTTT
CASKPGTGNTIYF
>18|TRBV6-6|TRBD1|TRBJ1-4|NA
TGTGCCAGCAGTCTCCCGGGACAGAGAAATCTCAATCATGAAAAACTGTTTTTT
CASSLPGQRNLNHEKLFF
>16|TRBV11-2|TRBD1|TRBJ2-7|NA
TGTGCCAGCAGCTTATCACCAAGGGGGCTCAGGCAAGAGCAGTACTTC
CASSLSPRGLRQEQYF
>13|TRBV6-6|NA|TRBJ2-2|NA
TGTGCCAGCAGGCCACGGGGGACCGGGGAGCTGTTTTTT
CASRPRGTGELFF
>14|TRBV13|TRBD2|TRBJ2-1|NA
TGTGCCAGCAGCACCACGCAGCGGGAGAATGAGCAGTTCTTC
CASSTTQRENEQFF
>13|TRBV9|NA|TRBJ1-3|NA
TGTGCCAGCAGCGCAGGACAGAGAAACACCATATATTTT
CASSAGQRNTIYF
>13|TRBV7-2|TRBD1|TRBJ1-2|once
TGTGCCAGCAGCTCACAGGGGTCTTATGGCTACACCTTC
CASSSQGSYGYTF
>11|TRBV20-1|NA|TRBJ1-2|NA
TGCAGTTACAGGGTAGGGACCGGCTACACCTTC
CSYRVGTGYTF
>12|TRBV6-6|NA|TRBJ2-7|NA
TGTGCCAGCAGTTGGTCGGGCTACGAGCAGTACTTC
CASSWSGYEQYF
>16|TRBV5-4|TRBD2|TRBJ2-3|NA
TGTGCCAGCAGCGTTGGACTAGCGGGAGCCACAGATACGCAGTATTTT
CASSVGLAGATDTQYF
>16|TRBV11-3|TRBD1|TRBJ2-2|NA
TGTGCCAGCAGCTTGTCCGGGACAGCGAACACCGGGGAGCTGTTTTTT
CASSLSGTANTGELFF
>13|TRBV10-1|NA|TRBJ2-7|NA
TGCGCCAGCAGTGAGTCGGCGGTGGGCGAGCAGTACTTC
CASSESAVGEQYF
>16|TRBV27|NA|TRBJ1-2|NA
TGTGCCAGCAGTTTATCGAGGGAGGGTAAATCCTATGGCTACACCTTC
CASSLSREGKSYGYTF
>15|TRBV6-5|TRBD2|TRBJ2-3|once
TGTGCCAGCAGCACTAGCGGGACCTACACAGATACGCAGTATTTT
CASSTSGTYTDTQYF
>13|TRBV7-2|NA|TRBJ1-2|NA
TGTGCCAGCAGCGAGGTTAGGAGCTATGGCTACACCTTC
CASSEVRSYGYTF
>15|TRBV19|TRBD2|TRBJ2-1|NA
TGTGCCAGTCACATGTGGCTAGCGGGGGTCAATGAGCAGTTCTTC
CASHMWLAGVNEQFF
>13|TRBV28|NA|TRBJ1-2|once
TGTGCCAGCAGTAGGACAGATAACTATGGCTACACCTTC
CASSRTDNYGYTF
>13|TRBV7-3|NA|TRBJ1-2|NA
TGTGCCAGCAGCTTAAGCCAGAACTATGGCTACACCTTC
CASSLSQNYGYTF
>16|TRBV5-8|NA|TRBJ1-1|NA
TGTGCCAGCAGCTTAGGACAGCCTCTAATGAACACTGAAGCTTTCTTT
CASSLGQPLMNTEAFF
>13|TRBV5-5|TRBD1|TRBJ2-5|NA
TGTGCCAGCAGCCGACAGGGCCAAGAGACCCAGTACTTC
CASSRQGQETQYF
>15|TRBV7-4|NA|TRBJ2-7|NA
TGTGCCAGCAGCTTAGGCCTAGCAGGGGCCTACGAGCAGTACTTC
CASSLGLAGAYEQYF
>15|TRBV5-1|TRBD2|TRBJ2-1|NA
TGCGCCAGCAGTCGGGAGGGGGAGCCCTACAATGAGCAGTTCTTC
CASSREGEPYNEQFF
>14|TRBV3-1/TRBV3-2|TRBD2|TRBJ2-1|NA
TGTGCCAGCACCATAGCGGGCAGTTACAATGAGCAGTTCTTC
CASTIAGSYNEQFF
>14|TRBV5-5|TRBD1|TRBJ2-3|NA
TGTGCCAGCAGCTTGGAAGGGGGCGCGGATACGCAGTATTTT
CASSLEGGADTQYF
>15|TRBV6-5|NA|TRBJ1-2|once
TGTGCCAGCAGGAACCCCGGTGCCAGGGCGGTTGGCTACACCTTC
CASRNPGARAVGYTF
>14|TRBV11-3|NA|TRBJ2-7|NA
TGTGCCAGCAGCTTGCAGGCAAGCTCCTACGAGCAGTACTTC
CASSLQASSYEQYF